A single sample gave rise to the 12 T cell receptor beta chains below, sequenced in a study of blood T cell repertoires in COVID-19. The table came from immunoSEQ multiplex PCR; TCRdb's copy has only in-frame clones and leaves some out. The data contain roughly 200,000 clones, 90% of them singletons. The sequenced sample consisted of PBMCs or T cells enriched from blood (not recorded which). These TCRs come from a man aged 25-40 years who had recovered from COVID-19.

The rearrangement joins TRBV11-3 to TRBJ2-1, with TRBD2 matching over 11 bases. CDR1 is SGHNT, CDR2 YENEEA, per germline. The CDR3 contains 16 residues. J was trimmed by 10 bases and V by 0 bases; bases with no gene match: 8. The CDR3 spells CASSLDLAGGSREQFF. CDR3 bases: TGTGCCAGCAGCTTAGACCTAGCGGGAGGCTCGAGGGAGCAGTTCTTC.

This clone came up a few times. This rearrangement joins TRBV10-3 to TRBJ2-1, with 9 nucleotides matching TRBD1. J gave up 5 bases and V 10 bases, and 6 bases lay outside the gene matches. This CDR3 contains 13 residues. The germline CDR1 and CDR2 sequences are ENHRY and SYGVKD. This chain's CDR3 is CASSRDRDNEQFF. The CDR3 DNA reads as TGTGCCAGCAGCCGGGACAGGGACAATGAGCAGTTCTTC.

The chain links TRBV13 to TRBJ2-7, with a possible D match to TRBD1 (5 bases). Germline CDR1 PRHDT, CDR2 FYEKMQ (reference sequence). This CDR3 spans 16 amino acids. V gave up 3 bases and J gave up 1 base, with 16 bases separating them. The CDR3 coding sequence is TGTGCCAGCAGCTTGGAACCCCTGGCAGGGTCCTACGAGCAGTACTTC. Its translation is CASSLEPLAGSYEQYF.

This chain joins TRBV3-1 (or the pseudogene TRBV3-2) and TRBJ1-2; TRBD1 aligns across 8 bases. The V and J ends lost 8 bases and 3 bases, in that order; junction bases with no gene match: 11. The CDR3 has 15 amino acids. Germline values: CDR1 LGHDT, CDR2 YNNKEL (reference sequence). This CDR3 reads CASQYLAGGDYGYTF. The CDR3 DNA reads as TGTGCCAGCCAATACCTAGCAGGGGGCGACTATGGCTACACCTTC.

V is TRBV4-1 and J is TRBJ1-2; D gene ambiguous. CDR3 length equals 14 residues. From germline, CDR1 is MGHRA and CDR2 YSYEKL. The germline V and J ends were trimmed by 3 bases and 4 bases, with 12 bases remaining between them. CDR3 nucleotides: TGCGCCAGCAGCCAGAGTTCAAGTAGCTATGGCTACACCTTC. It is translated as CASSQSSSSYGYTF.

The rearrangement links TRBV28 to TRBJ2-7; possible D gene TRBD1, 6 bases. Trimming stripped 10 bases from V and 2 bases from J, with 12 bases between. The CDR3 loop spans 12 amino acids. The V gene's germline CDR1 is MDHEN and CDR2 SYDVKM. CDR3 loop: CATADRTYEQYF. CDR3 nucleotide sequence: TGTGCCACCGCGGACAGAACCTACGAGCAGTACTTC.

The chain employs TRBV5-8 and TRBJ2-1; D is perhaps TRBD2 (6 bases). Germline-derived CDR1 and CDR2 are SGHTS and YDEGEE. V lost 4 bases and J lost 9, with 17 bases in between. This CDR3 region has 14 residues. CDR3 region: CASSPRSRGVEQFF. As DNA, the CDR3 is TGTGCCAGCAGCCCCCGATCGCGCGGGGTTGAGCAGTTCTTC.

This clone showed up just once. V is TRBV2 and J is TRBJ2-1; the D gene is possibly TRBD1 (5 bases). Germline CDR1 reads SNHLY; CDR2 reads FYNNEI. This CDR3 region has 16 residues. Between the trimmed V and J ends, which lost 7 bases and 5 bases, there was a span of 21 bases. The CDR3 DNA follows: TGTGCCAGCAAGGGGTCATATCTGGACACAAACAATGAGCAGTTCTTC. Translated, it gives CASKGSYLDTNNEQFF.

V gene TRBV4-2 combines with J gene TRBJ2-3; TRBD1 aligns across 10 bases. With 5 bases clipped from V and 1 base from J, the junction kept 6 bases outside the gene matches. The CDR3 has 16 residues. Germline CDR1 is LGHNA and CDR2 is YNFKEQ. The CDR3 nucleotides read TGTGCCAGCAGCTACCCCGGGACAGGGGGCACAGATACGCAGTATTTT. This encodes CASSYPGTGGTDTQYF.

This rearrangement joins TRBV7-8 to TRBJ1-1, with D hard to call. Trimming left V 0 bases short and J 7 bases short, with 6 bases between. CDR3 length: 12 amino acids. The germline V gene has CDR1 SGHVS and CDR2 FQNEAQ. The CDR3, as DNA: TGTGCCAGCAGCTTAGCGGCGGGTGAAGCTTTCTTT. Amino acid sequence: CASSLAAGEAFF.

This chain links TRBV19 with TRBJ2-2; D perhaps matches TRBD1 (5 bases). Germline CDR1 reads LNHDA; CDR2 reads SQIVND (reference sequence). The CDR3 is 14 amino acids. Trimming shortened V by 4 bases and J by 1 base, and 7 bases separated the two germline ends. The CDR3 loop reads CASSKGWNTGELFF. CDR3 DNA sequence: TGTGCCAGTAGTAAGGGGTGGAACACCGGGGAGCTGTTTTTT.

V gene TRBV5-1 combines with J gene TRBJ2-1; D may be TRBD2 (5 bases). CDR3 length equals 13 residues. Deletions cut 4 bases from V and 4 bases from J, with 9 bases between. The germline CDR1 and CDR2 sequences are SGHRS and YFSETQ. CDR3 amino acids: CASSLGIYNEQFF. The CDR3 bases are TGCGCCAGCAGCCTCGGGATATACAATGAGCAGTTCTTC.